These 18 T cell receptor beta chains were sequenced from one sample in a study of blood T cells in healthy people across ages. Together with a sample-barcoded 5' primer, a J-beta primer mix was included in a second PCR lasting about 7 to 11 cycles. TCRdb re-analysed the 5' RACE reads in MiXCR, keeping a single row per CDR3 protein. The sample contains nearly 800,000 distinct CDR3 sequences, roughly 25% of which appear only once. This same sample was also taken into another study, of T cells of mothers and their children.

Sequenced sample: blood. Receptors originate from a boy aged 5-17 years in good health.

This clonotype was seen only a few times. The CDR3 nucleotides are TGTGCCAGCAGTTACGAGGGGAGGACGTCCTATAATTCACCCCTCCACTTT. This translates into CASSYEGRTSYNSPLHF. V gene TRBV6-5 combines with J gene TRBJ1-6; maybe TRBD1 (5 bases). CDR3 length: 17 residues. V lost 2 bases and J 1 base, leaving 12 bases between the germline ends. The germline V gene has CDR1 MNHEY and CDR2 SVGAGI.

The genes are TRBV7-2 and TRBJ2-3, with D hard to call. Germline assignment: CDR1 SGHTA and CDR2 FQGNSA. V lost 5 bases, J lost 6 bases, and 12 bases lay in between. This CDR3 is 13 amino acids long. DNA of the CDR3: TGTGCCAGCAGCGCTCAGGTTGGGGATACGCAGTATTTT. Protein sequence: CASSAQVGDTQYF.

The chain couples TRBV20-1 to TRBJ2-2; D is perhaps TRBD1 (6 bases). The length of the CDR3 is 15 residues. CDR1 DFQATT and CDR2 SNEGSKA come from the germline V gene (reference sequence). Trimming removed 3 bases from V and 2 bases from J, with 13 bases in between. CDR3 bases: TGCAGTGCTAGGGCCCCGGGACAAAACACCGGGGAGCTGTTTTTT. It is translated as CSARAPGQNTGELFF.

This clonotype was seen a few times. The chain recombines TRBV20-1 with TRBJ1-4; possibly TRBD1 for D (5 bases). Germline lookup yields CDR1 DFQATT and CDR2 SNEGSKA (reference sequence). The CDR3 has 16 amino acids. V lost 1 base to trimming and J lost 3 bases, with 15 bases between them. The CDR3 is CSARGRIRGANEKLFF. The CDR3 DNA is TGCAGTGCTAGAGGAAGGATACGGGGGGCTAATGAAAAACTGTTTTTT.

The V gene is TRBV30, the J gene TRBJ2-5, with D possibly being TRBD1 (6 bases). V shed 5 bases and J shed 4 bases, with 17 bases lying between them. The CDR3 covers 14 residues. Germline CDR1 reads GTSNPN; CDR2 reads SVGIG (reference sequence). CDR3 residues: CAWGGTTGPETQYF. CDR3 DNA sequence: TGTGCCTGGGGGGGAACGACAGGCCCAGAGACCCAGTACTTC.

In this sample, this clonotype turned up a few times. The chain is built from TRBV4-3 and TRBJ2-3; unclear D gene. Per germline, CDR1 LGHNA and CDR2 YSLEER. The length of the CDR3 is 12 residues. Trimming cost V 1 base and J 13 bases, with 12 bases left between them. The CDR3 reads CASSQGSGVEYF. In DNA, the CDR3 is TGCGCCAGCAGCCAAGGTTCCGGTGTGGAGTATTTT.

This clonotype was found a few times. The V gene is TRBV5-1, the J gene TRBJ2-7; possibly TRBD2 for D (5 bases). The CDR3 consists of 16 residues. Germline V gene lookup returns CDR1 SGHRS and CDR2 YFSETQ. Trimming shortened V by 0 bases and J by 5 bases, and 18 bases separated the two germline ends. Written as DNA, the CDR3 is TGCGCCAGCAGCTTGGCCCCGGACTCCGCCCGCAACGAGCAGTACTTC. It encodes CASSLAPDSARNEQYF.

This clonotype showed up just a few times. This rearrangement joins TRBV7-2 to TRBJ2-4; 8 nucleotides match TRBD2. With V trimmed by 5 bases and J by 8 bases, 8 bases remained unmatched. The CDR3 extends over 14 amino acids. Germline CDR1 and CDR2: SGHTA and FQGNSA. As DNA, the CDR3 is TGTGCCAGCAGCCCTCGGGGGGGCCCCCACATTCAGTACTTC. It translates to CASSPRGGPHIQYF.

This sequence joins TRBV19 and TRBJ1-5, with D possibly TRBD1 on 5 matching bases. CDR1 is LNHDA and CDR2 is SQIVND in the germline V gene (reference sequence). This CDR3 spans 15 amino acids. The germline V and J ends were trimmed by 8 bases and 7 bases, with 21 bases remaining between them. In nucleotides, the CDR3 is TGTGCCAGTGATGCCCGGGGCCCGGGTAGACAGCCCCAGCATTTT. Its translation is CASDARGPGRQPQHF.

The table lists this clonotype with a few counts. Sequence at one end of the junction differs from germline and may be a read error. The chain links TRBV20-1 to TRBJ2-7; D possibly matches TRBD1 or TRBD2 (5 bases each). The CDR3 length is 13 residues. Germline CDR1 DFQATT, CDR2 SNEGSKA (reference sequence). For the CDR3, the DNA is TGCAGTGTTTCCGGGACGAGCTCCTATGAGCAGTACTTC. The encoded protein is CSVSGTSSYEQYF.

The V call is TRBV12-1, the J call TRBJ2-5; the tabulated D call, TRBD2, remains unverified against the DNA. TRBV12-1 is given as a pseudogene. This CDR3 comprises 18 residues. DNA of the CDR3: TGTGCCAGCAGCTCCCGGACTAGCGGGGGGATTCACCAAGAGACCCAGTACTTC. Translation: CASSSRTSGGIHQETQYF.

The chain couples TRBV6-5 to TRBJ2-7; the D gene is possibly TRBD2 (6 bases). CDR1 and CDR2 from the germline V gene are MNHEY and SVGAGI. The CDR3 runs to 14 residues. V lost 5 bases and J lost 3, with 14 bases in between. The CDR3 DNA follows: TGTGCCAGCAGTCCAGGCGGGGCGAACTACGAGCAGTACTTC. Translated, it gives CASSPGGANYEQYF.

The chain uses TRBV7-6 and TRBJ2-1; D is possibly TRBD2 (6 bases). V lost 4 bases and J lost 2, with 18 bases in between. Germline CDR1 is SGHVS and CDR2 is FNYEAQ. The CDR3 has 17 amino acids. CDR3 loop: CASSSRGAGNAYNEQFF. CDR3 sequence (DNA): TGTGCCAGCAGCTCCCGTGGGGCGGGAAATGCCTACAATGAGCAGTTCTTC.

This chain connects TRBV7-9 to TRBJ2-1, with 8 bases identical to TRBD2. Germline assignment: CDR1 SEHNR and CDR2 FQNEAQ (reference sequence). This CDR3 has 13 amino acids. V was clipped by 0 bases and J by 10 bases; unmatched bases: 2. The CDR3 coding sequence is TGTGCCAGCAGCTTAGCGCCTAGCGGGGAGCAGTTCTTC. It yields the protein CASSLAPSGEQFF.

This clonotype appeared once. V usage is TRBV7-2 and J usage is TRBJ1-6; 7 nucleotides line up with TRBD1. V lost 4 bases and J lost 8; bases outside the gene matches: 2. CDR1 is SGHTA and CDR2 is FQGNSA in the germline V gene. The CDR3 has 13 amino acids. The CDR3 loop is CASSSQGYSPLHF. In DNA, the CDR3 is TGTGCCAGCAGCTCACAGGGGTATTCACCCCTCCACTTT.

This clonotype turned up a few times. The chain has TRBV3-1 and TRBJ2-5, with 11 positions matching TRBD2. The CDR3 covers 16 residues. Looked up from germline, CDR1 is LGHDT and CDR2 is YNNKEL (reference sequence). J lost 5 bases, V lost 2 bases, and 7 bases had no gene match. The CDR3 nucleotides are TGTGCCAGCAGCCAACGTAGCGGGGGGGCCCGGGAGACCCAGTACTTC. Translating gives CASSQRSGGARETQYF.

This clonotype was counted only a few times. This chain joins TRBV7-9 and TRBJ1-1; no reliable D call. The CDR3 totals 15 residues. CDR1 is SEHNR and CDR2 is FQNEAQ in the germline V gene (reference sequence). Trimming cost V 4 bases and J 0 bases, with 12 bases left between them. In nucleotides, the CDR3 is TGTGCCAGCAGCTGGGATTGGGGTGTGAACACTGAAGCTTTCTTT. Its protein product is CASSWDWGVNTEAFF. Using reference TRBV7-9 and TRBJ1-1 for the parts outside the CDR3, the full variable domain is DTGVSQNPRHKITKRGQNVTFRCDPISEHNRLYWYRQTLGQGPEFLTYFQNEAQLEKSRLLSDRFSAERPKGSFSTLEIQRTEQGDSAMYLCASSWDWGVNTEAFFGQGTRLTVV.

The CDR3 here is CASSVDGTSGETQYF. The CDR3 bases are TGTGCCAGCAGTGTAGACGGGACTAGCGGGGAGACCCAGTACTTC. The J gene is TRBJ2-5, the V gene TRBV12-3 or TRBV12-4, with 12 bases lining up with TRBD2. V dropped 5 bases and J dropped 5; count of bases not matched to a gene: 6. The CDR3 has 15 residues.